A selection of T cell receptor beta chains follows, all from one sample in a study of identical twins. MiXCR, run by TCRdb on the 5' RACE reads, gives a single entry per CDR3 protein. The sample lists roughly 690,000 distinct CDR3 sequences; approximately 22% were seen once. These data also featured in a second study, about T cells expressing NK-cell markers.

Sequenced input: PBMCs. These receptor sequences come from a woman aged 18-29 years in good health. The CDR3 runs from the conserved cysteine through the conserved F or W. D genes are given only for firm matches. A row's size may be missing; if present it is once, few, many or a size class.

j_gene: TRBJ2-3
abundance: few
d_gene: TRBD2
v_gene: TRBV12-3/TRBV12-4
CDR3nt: TGTGCCAGCAGTTTTGCGGCTAGCGGGAGGCGTGCAGATACGCAGTATTTT
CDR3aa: CASSFAASGRRADTQYF

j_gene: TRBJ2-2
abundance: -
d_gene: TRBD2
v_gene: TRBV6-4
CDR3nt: TGTGCCAGCAGTGAGACCCCACTAGCGGGGGCGAACACCGGGGAGCTGTTTTTT
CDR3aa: CASSETPLAGANTGELFF

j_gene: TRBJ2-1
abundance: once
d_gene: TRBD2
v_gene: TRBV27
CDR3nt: TGTGCCAGCAGTTCCCTCCTAGCGGGAGGGTTTCGTGAGCAGTTCTTC
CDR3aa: CASSSLLAGGFREQFF

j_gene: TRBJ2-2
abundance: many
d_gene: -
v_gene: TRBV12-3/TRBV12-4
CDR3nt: TGTGCCAGCAGGTCCAGCGGGGAGCTGTTTTTT
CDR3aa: CASRSSGELFF

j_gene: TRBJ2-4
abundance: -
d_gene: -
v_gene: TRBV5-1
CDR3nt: TGCGCCAGCAGCTTGGACATAGCCAAAAACATTCAGTACTTC
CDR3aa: CASSLDIAKNIQYF

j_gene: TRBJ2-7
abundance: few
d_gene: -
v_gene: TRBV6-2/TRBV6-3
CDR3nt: TGTGCCAGCAGTTCCTCAGCTGGGGGGATGAGAGAGCAGTACTTC
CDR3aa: CASSSSAGGMREQYF

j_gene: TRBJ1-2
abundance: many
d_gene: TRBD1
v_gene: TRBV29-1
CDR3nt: TGCAGCGTCACGGGACAGGGTCAAGGGTATGGCTACACCTTC
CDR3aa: CSVTGQGQGYGYTF

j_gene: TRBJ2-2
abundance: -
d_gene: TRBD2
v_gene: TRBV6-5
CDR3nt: TGTGCCAGCAGTTACTCAACACCAACTAGCGGGAACGGGGAGCTGTTTTTT
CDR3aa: CASSYSTPTSGNGELFF

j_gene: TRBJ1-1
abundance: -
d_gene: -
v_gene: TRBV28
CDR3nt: TGTGCCAGCCGTGAGGGGCGCGATAGTTGGACTGAAGCTTTCTTT
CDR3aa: CASREGRDSWTEAFF

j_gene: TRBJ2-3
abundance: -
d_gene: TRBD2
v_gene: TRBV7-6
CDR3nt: TGTGCCAGCAGCTTTCTGGCGGGAGCATCAGATACGCAGTATTTT
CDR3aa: CASSFLAGASDTQYF

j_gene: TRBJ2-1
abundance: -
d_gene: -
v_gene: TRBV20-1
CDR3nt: TGCAGTGCTAGAGATGTGGGACCAATCAACAATGAGCAGTTCTTC
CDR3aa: CSARDVGPINNEQFF

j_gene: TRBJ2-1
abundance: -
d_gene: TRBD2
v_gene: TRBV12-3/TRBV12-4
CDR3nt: TGTGCCACCGCCGCTAGCGGGGGGGCACATGAGCAGTTCTTC
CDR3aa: CATAASGGAHEQFF

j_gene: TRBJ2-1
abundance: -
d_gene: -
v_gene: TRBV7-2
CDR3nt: TGTGCCAGCCGCGCGGGAATGGGTGAGCAGTTCTTC
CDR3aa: CASRAGMGEQFF

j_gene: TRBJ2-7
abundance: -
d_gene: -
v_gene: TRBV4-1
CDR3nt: TGCGCCAGCAGCCAAGATCCGGGACGGCGTTCCTACGAGCAGTACTTC
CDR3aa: CASSQDPGRRSYEQYF

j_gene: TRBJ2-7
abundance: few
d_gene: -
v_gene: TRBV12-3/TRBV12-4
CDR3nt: TGTGCCAGCAGTTTTGCGGGGCTGACCTACGAGCAGTACTTC
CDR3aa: CASSFAGLTYEQYF

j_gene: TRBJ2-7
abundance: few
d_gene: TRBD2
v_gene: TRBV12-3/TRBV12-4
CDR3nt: TGTGCCAGCAGTTCACAAAGCGGGAGAAGGGGCGAGCAGTACTTC
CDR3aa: CASSSQSGRRGEQYF

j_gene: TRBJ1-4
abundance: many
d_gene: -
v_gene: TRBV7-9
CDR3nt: TGTGCCAGCACCGGTGGGTCCGCAACTAATGAAAAACTGTTTTTT
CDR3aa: CASTGGSATNEKLFF